This T cell receptor beta chain stems from a study of CXCR3-negative and CXCR3-positive naive CD8 T cells. Study conclusions and caveats: Comparably high diversity was seen in both naive subsets, and much lower diversity in memory CD8+ cells. Researchers report that CXCR3-positive naive cells carry more hydrophobic TRB CDR3s than CXCR3-negative naive cells.

On this clonotype itself: Its antigen remains unidentified.

In preparing the TRB cDNA libraries, 5' RACE with UMI labels was used. TCRdb reworked the 5' RACE reads into one entry per CDR3 protein, no DNA. The sample's table shows over 70,000 distinct CDR3 sequences. The sample taken for sequencing was naive CXCR3+ CD8+ T cells from blood. Subset described: CD45RO-CCR7+CD27+CD95- naive CD8+ T cells expressing CXCR3 (TNR3+). This clonotype originated in a human donor in good health. Some clones in this sample may be carry-over from other donors' samples.

The CDR3 loop is CASSFWEQGTNTEAFF. The chain is built from TRBV12-3 or TRBV12-4 and TRBJ1-1; TCRdb outputs TRBD1, but without DNA this stays unchecked. This CDR3 is built from 16 residues.